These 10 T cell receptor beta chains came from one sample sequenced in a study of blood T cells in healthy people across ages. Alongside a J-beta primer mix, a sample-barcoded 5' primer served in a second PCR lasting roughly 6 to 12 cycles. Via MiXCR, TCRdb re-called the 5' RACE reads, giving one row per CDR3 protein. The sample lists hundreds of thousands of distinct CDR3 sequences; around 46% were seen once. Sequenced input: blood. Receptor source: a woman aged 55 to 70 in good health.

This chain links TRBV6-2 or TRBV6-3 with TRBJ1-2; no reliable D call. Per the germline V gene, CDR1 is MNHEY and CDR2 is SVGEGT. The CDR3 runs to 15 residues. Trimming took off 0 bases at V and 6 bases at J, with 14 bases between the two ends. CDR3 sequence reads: CASSYSDPGVHGYTF. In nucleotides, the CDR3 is TGTGCCAGCAGTTACTCGGATCCAGGCGTTCATGGCTACACCTTC.

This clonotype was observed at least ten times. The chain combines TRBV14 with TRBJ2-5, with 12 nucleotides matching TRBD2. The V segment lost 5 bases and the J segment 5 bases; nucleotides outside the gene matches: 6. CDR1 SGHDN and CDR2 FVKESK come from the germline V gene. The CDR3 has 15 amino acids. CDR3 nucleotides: TGTGCCAGCAGCAACCTAGCGGGAGGGCCGGAGACCCAGTACTTC. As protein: CASSNLAGGPETQYF.

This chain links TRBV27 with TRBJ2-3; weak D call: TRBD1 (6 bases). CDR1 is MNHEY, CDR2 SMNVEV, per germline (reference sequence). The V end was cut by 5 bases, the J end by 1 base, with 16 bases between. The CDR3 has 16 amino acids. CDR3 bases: TGTGCCAGCAGTCCGATACAGGGTTTAGGCACAGATACGCAGTATTTT. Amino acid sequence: CASSPIQGLGTDTQYF.

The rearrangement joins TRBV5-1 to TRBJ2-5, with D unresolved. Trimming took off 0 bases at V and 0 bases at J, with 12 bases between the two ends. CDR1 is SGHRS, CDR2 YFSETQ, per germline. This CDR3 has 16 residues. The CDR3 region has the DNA TGCGCCAGCAGCTTGGGGACGATCGTCAACCAAGAGACCCAGTACTTC. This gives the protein CASSLGTIVNQETQYF.

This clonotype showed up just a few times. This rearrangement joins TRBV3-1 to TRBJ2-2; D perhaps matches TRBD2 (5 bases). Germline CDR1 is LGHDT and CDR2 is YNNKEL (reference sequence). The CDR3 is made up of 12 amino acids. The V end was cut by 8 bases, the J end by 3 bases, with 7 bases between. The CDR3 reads CASVRDTGELFF. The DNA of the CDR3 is TGTGCCAGCGTGCGGGACACCGGGGAGCTGTTTTTT.

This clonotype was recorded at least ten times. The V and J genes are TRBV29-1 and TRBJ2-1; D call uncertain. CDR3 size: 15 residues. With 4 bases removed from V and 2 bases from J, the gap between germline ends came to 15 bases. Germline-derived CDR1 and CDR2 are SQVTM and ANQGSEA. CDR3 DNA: TGCAGCGTTGCTCCTAGACCAGTCCCCTACAATGAGCAGTTCTTC. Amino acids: CSVAPRPVPYNEQFF.

CDR3: CASSLDPRALPGEQYF. As DNA, the CDR3 is TGCGCCAGCAGCTTGGACCCCAGGGCTTTACCGGGCGAGCAGTACTTC. The chain joins TRBV5-1 to TRBJ2-5; D possibly corresponds to TRBD1 (5 bases). The assigned J gene may be wrong: the sequence end matches TRBJ2-7 better. Looked up from germline, CDR1 is SGHRS and CDR2 is YFSETQ. The CDR3 has 16 amino acids.

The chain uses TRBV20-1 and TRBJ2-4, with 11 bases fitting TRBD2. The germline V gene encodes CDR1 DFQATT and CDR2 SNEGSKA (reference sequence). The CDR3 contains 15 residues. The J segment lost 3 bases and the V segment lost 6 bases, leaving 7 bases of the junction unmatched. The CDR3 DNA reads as TGCAGTGCGCGTATTGGGACTAGCGGCAAAAACATTCAGTACTTC. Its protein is CSARIGTSGKNIQYF.

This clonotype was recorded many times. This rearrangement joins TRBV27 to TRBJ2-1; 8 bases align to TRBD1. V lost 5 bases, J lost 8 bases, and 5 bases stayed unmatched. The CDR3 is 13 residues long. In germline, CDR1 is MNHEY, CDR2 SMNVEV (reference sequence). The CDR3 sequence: CASSRGQGDEQFF. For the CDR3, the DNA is TGTGCCAGCAGTCGCGGACAGGGCGATGAGCAGTTCTTC.

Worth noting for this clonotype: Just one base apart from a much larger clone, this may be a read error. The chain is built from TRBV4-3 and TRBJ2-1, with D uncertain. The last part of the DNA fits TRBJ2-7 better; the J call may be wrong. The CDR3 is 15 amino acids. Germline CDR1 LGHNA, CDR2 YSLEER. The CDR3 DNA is TGCGCCAGCAGCCAAGAATTGCAGCGAGACAATGAGCAGTACTTC. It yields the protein CASSQELQRDNEQYF.